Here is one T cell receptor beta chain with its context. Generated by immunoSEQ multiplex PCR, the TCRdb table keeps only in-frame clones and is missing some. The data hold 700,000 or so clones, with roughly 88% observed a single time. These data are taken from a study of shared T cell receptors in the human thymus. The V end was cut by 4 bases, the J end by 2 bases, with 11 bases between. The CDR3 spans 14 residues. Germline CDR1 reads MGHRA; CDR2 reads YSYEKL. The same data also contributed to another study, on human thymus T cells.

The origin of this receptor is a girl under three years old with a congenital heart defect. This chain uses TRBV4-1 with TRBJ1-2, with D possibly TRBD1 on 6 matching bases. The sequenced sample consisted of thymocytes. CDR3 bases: TGCGCCAGCAGCCTAAATACAGGGAACTATGGCTACACCTTC. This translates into CASSLNTGNYGYTF.